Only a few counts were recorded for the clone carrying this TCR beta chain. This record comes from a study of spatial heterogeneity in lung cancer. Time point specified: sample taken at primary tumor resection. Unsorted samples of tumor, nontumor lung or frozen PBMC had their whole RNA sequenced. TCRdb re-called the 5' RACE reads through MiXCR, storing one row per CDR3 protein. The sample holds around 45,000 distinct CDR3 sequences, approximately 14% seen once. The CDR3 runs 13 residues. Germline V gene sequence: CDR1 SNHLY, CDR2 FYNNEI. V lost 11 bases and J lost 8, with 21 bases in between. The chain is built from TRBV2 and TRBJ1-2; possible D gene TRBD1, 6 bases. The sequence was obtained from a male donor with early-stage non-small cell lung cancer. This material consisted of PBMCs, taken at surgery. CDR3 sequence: CAGGRTREYGYTF. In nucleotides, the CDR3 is TGTGCCGGGGGCAGAACCCGGGAGTACGGCTACACCTTC.